One TCR beta chain is described in this entry. Its matching antigen is unknown. The data were taken from a study of cytomegalovirus exposure and HLA in healthy donors. Regarding the study as a whole: Researchers counted 164 TCR beta chains as cytomegalovirus-associated.

V was clipped by 6 bases and J by 7 bases, with 19 bases between them. This CDR3 is built from 15 residues. The germline CDR1 and CDR2 sequences are MNHEY and SVGAGI. Assay: immunoSEQ multiplex PCR; the TCRdb copy retains only in-frame clones and omits some. The data show 100,000 to 120,000 clones, with nearly 97% seen just once and approximately 0.67% held by the top ten. The specimen sequenced was PBMCs. The chain has TRBV6-5 and TRBJ2-1; a possible D gene is TRBD1 (5 bases). This clonotype was sampled from a woman younger than 35 in good health and CMV-seronegative. This chain's CDR3 is CASRRTQGSRNEQFF. In DNA, the CDR3 is TGTGCCAGCAGGCGAACTCAGGGATCTAGGAATGAGCAGTTCTTC.